A selection of T cell receptor beta chains follows, all from one sample in a study of blood T cell repertoires in COVID-19. The repertoire was sequenced with immunoSEQ multiplex PCR; TCRdb's copy has only in-frame clones and lacks some. The data hold 90,000 to 95,000 clones, with about 88% observed a single time. Material for sequencing was peripheral blood. These receptor sequences come from a woman over 75 with active COVID-19. Both conserved end residues are part of each CDR3. A D gene is named only where the DNA matches it firmly. Size values are once, few and many counts, or a class for expanded clones, and some rows have none.

abundance | j_gene | v_gene | d_gene | CDR3aa | CDR3nt
. | TRBJ2-4 | TRBV4-1 | . | CASSQVLARAGDIQYF | TGCGCCAGCAGCCAAGTACTAGCGCGAGCAGGGGACATTCAGTACTTC
. | TRBJ2-7 | TRBV7-8 | TRBD2 | CASSLVRASGRNYEQYF | TGTGCCAGCAGCTTAGTTAGGGCTAGCGGGAGGAACTACGAGCAGTACTTC
. | TRBJ1-6 | TRBV28 | . | CASSFGGTHNSPLHF | TGTGCCAGCAGTTTTGGCGGGACTCATAATTCACCCCTCCACTTT
. | TRBJ2-3 | TRBV7-2 | TRBD2 | CASSLREGTTDTQYF | TGTGCCAGCAGCTTGCGGGAGGGAACCACAGATACGCAGTATTTT
. | TRBJ2-5 | TRBV6-2/TRBV6-3 | TRBD2 | CASSYEAGGKETQYF | TGTGCCAGCAGTTACGAAGCGGGAGGGAAAGAGACCCAGTACTTC
. | TRBJ2-3 | TRBV27 | . | CATHEDDTDTQYF | TGTGCCACCCACGAGGATGACACAGATACGCAGTATTTT
once | TRBJ2-7 | TRBV19 | TRBD1 | CASSMRPGGVYEQYF | TGTGCCAGTAGTATGCGGCCAGGGGGCGTCTACGAGCAGTACTTC
. | TRBJ2-1 | TRBV2 | . | CASSEYHGNEQFF | TGTGCCAGCAGTGAGTACCACGGGAATGAGCAGTTCTTC
. | TRBJ1-1 | TRBV2 | TRBD1 | CASRSLGQGNTEAFF | TGTGCCAGCAGGTCCCTGGGACAGGGGAACACTGAAGCTTTCTTT
. | TRBJ1-6 | TRBV6-4 | . | CASAGGRGSPLHF | TGTGCCAGCGCGGGGGGTCGGGGTTCACCCCTCCACTTT
. | TRBJ2-6 | TRBV28 | . | CASRAGGANVLTF | TGTGCCAGCAGGGCCGGGGGGGCCAACGTCCTGACTTTC
. | TRBJ2-1 | TRBV5-5 | . | CASSKGGGGSTTIEQFF | TGTGCCAGCAGCAAAGGTGGCGGTGGGTCAACAACAATTGAGCAGTTCTTC
. | TRBJ2-7 | TRBV4-1 | . | CASSQEAWSYEQYF | TGCGCCAGCAGCCAAGAAGCGTGGTCCTACGAGCAGTACTTC
. | TRBJ2-7 | TRBV2 | TRBD2 | CASSESGGRVEQYF | TGTGCCAGCAGTGAATCGGGGGGTAGGGTCGAGCAGTACTTC
. | TRBJ2-7 | TRBV28 | TRBD1 | CASRLLPGQGPYEQYF | TGTGCCAGCAGGCTGCTCCCGGGACAGGGACCCTACGAGCAGTACTTC
. | TRBJ1-1 | TRBV6-5 | . | CASSYVTHSNTEAFF | TGTGCCAGCAGTTACGTGACTCATTCGAACACTGAAGCTTTCTTT
. | TRBJ2-2 | TRBV28 | . | CASLGRGRTGELFF | TGTGCCAGTCTCGGCAGGGGCAGGACCGGGGAGCTGTTTTTT
. | TRBJ2-7 | TRBV18 | . | CASSPGLISSRNAYEQYF | TGTGCCAGCTCACCGGGACTCATATCCTCTAGGAACGCATACGAGCAGTACTTC
. | TRBJ2-1 | TRBV9 | . | CASSDRDTSYNEQFF | TGTGCCAGCAGCGACCGGGACACCTCCTACAATGAGCAGTTCTTC
. | TRBJ2-7 | TRBV13 | TRBD2 | CASSLAGLVVSEQYF | TGTGCCAGCAGCTTAGCGGGACTAGTGGTCTCCGAGCAGTACTTC
. | TRBJ2-1 | TRBV14 | TRBD2 | CASSQDLGGVQFF | TGTGCCAGCAGCCAAGATTTGGGGGGGGTCCAGTTCTTC
. | TRBJ2-1 | TRBV19 | TRBD2 | CASSLLAGGRGSYNEQFF | TGTGCCAGTAGTCTCCTAGCGGGAGGGAGGGGCTCCTACAATGAGCAGTTCTTC
once | TRBJ2-7 | TRBV6-1 | . | CASSESRVEYYEQYF | TGTGCCAGCAGTGAAAGCAGGGTGGAATATTACGAGCAGTACTTC
. | TRBJ2-3 | TRBV2 | TRBD1 | CASSEGRGRSTDTQYF | TGTGCCAGCAGTGAAGGCAGGGGGCGATCCACAGATACGCAGTATTTT
. | TRBJ2-2 | TRBV6-5 | TRBD1 | CASILGTGYGGELFF | TGTGCCAGCATTCTAGGGACAGGGTATGGCGGGGAGCTGTTTTTT
. | TRBJ2-3 | TRBV15 | TRBD2 | CATSRDRRLAVTDTQYF | TGTGCCACCAGCAGAGACAGGAGGCTAGCGGTCACAGATACGCAGTATTTT
. | TRBJ2-7 | TRBV28 | TRBD1 | CASSWTGQIWEQYF | TGTGCCAGCAGTTGGACAGGGCAGATTTGGGAGCAGTACTTC
. | TRBJ2-2 | TRBV6-6 | TRBD2 | CASSKTSGANGELFF | TGTGCCAGCAGCAAAACTAGCGGTGCAAACGGGGAGCTGTTTTTT
. | TRBJ2-1 | TRBV5-1 | . | CASSLFSGPYNEQFF | TGCGCCAGCAGCTTGTTTAGCGGCCCCTACAATGAGCAGTTCTTC
. | TRBJ1-1 | TRBV11-2 | . | CASSRGGRFNTEAFF | TGTGCCAGCAGCAGGGGTGGGAGGTTCAACACTGAAGCTTTCTTT
. | TRBJ2-1 | TRBV7-3 | TRBD2 | CASSTEGLAGAKQFF | TGTGCCAGCAGCACCGAGGGACTAGCGGGAGCCAAGCAGTTCTTC
. | TRBJ2-5 | TRBV10-3 | TRBD1 | CAISSGQAGSDVAQYF | TGTGCCATCAGTTCGGGACAGGCCGGTTCGGACGTCGCCCAGTACTTC
. | TRBJ2-5 | TRBV29-1 | . | CSVVTGQQQETQYF | TGCAGCGTGGTTACCGGACAGCAACAAGAGACCCAGTACTTC
once | TRBJ2-1 | TRBV5-1 | TRBD1 | CASSTSSGTANEQFF | TGCGCCAGCAGCACCTCCTCCGGGACAGCCAATGAGCAGTTCTTC
. | TRBJ2-3 | TRBV7-3 | TRBD2 | CASSFSAREGNTQYF | TGTGCCAGCAGCTTCAGCGCGAGGGAGGGAAATACGCAGTATTTT
. | TRBJ2-7 | TRBV15 | . | CATSRSRSNEQYF | TGTGCCACCAGCAGGTCAAGGAGTAACGAGCAGTACTTC